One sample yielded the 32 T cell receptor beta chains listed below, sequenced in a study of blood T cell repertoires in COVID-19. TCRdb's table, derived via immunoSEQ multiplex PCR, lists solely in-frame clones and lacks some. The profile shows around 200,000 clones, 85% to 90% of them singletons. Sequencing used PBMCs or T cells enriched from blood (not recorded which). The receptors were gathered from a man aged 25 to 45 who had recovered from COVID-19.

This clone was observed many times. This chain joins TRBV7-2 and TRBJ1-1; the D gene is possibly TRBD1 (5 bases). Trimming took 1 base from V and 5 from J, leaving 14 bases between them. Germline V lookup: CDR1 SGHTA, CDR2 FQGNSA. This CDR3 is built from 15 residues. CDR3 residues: CASSLVAGGGTEAFF. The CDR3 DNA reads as TGTGCCAGCAGCTTAGTAGCGGGCGGGGGGACTGAAGCTTTCTTT.

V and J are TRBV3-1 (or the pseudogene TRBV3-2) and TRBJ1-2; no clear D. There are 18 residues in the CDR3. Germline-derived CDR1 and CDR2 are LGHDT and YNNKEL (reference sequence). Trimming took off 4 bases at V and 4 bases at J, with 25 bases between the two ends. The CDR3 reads CASSRTFGSAPMAYGYTF. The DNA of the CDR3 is TGTGCCAGCAGCCGTACATTCGGGTCGGCGCCTATGGCCTATGGCTACACCTTC.

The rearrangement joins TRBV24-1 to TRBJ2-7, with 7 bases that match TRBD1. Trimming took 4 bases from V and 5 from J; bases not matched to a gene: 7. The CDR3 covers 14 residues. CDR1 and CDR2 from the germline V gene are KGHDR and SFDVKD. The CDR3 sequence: CATSDPTGVDEQYF. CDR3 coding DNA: TGTGCCACCAGTGACCCCACAGGGGTCGACGAGCAGTACTTC.

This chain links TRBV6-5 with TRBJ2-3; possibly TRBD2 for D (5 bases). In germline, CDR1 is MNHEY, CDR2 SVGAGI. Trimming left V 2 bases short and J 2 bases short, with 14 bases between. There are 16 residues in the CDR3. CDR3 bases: TGTGCCAGCAGTTACAACCCCAGAGGGATCACAGATACGCAGTATTTT. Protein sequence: CASSYNPRGITDTQYF.

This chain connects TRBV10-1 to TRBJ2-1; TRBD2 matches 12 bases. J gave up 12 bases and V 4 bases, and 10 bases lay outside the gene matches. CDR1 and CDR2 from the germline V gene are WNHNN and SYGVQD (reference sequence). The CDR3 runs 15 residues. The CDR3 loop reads CASSGTSGTGNRQFF. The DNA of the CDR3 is TGCGCCAGCAGTGGGACTAGCGGGACGGGCAATCGGCAGTTCTTC.

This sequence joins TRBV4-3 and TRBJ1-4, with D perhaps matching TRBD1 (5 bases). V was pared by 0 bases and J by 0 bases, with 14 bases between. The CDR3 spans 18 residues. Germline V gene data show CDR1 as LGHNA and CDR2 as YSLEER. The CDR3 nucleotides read TGCGCCAGCAGCCAAGATCCAGGGTTTGGGGCAACTAATGAAAAACTGTTTTTT. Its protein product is CASSQDPGFGATNEKLFF.

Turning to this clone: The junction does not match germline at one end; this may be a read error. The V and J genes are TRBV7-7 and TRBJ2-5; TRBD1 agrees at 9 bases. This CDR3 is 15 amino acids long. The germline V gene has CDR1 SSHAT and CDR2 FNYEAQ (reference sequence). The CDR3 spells CASSPGTGYQETQYF. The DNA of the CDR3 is TGTGCTAGCAGCCCCGGGACAGGGTACCAAGAGACCCAGTACTTC.

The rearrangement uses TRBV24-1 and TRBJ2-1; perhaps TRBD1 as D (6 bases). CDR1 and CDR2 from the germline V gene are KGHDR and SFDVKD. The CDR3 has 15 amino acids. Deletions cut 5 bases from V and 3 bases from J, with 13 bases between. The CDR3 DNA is TGTGCCACCAGTGGAAAGGGGGATCGCTACAATGAGCAGTTCTTC. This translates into CATSGKGDRYNEQFF.

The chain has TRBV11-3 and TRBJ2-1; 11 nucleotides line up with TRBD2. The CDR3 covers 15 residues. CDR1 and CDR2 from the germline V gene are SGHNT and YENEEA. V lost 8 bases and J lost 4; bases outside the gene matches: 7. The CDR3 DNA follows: TGTGCCAGCGCCTCCGGGACTAGCGGTTACAATGAGCAGTTCTTC. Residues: CASASGTSGYNEQFF.

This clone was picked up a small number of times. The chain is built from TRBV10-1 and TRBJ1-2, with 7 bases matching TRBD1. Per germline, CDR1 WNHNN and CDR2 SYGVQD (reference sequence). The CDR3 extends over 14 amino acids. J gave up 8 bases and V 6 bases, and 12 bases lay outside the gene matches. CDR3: CASRKRQGFRGYTF. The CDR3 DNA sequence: TGCGCCAGCAGAAAGAGACAGGGTTTTCGAGGCTACACCTTC.

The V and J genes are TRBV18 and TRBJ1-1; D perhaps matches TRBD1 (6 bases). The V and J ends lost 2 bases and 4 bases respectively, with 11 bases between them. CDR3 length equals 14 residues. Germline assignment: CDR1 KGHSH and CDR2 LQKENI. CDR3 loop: CASSPEGGVTEAFF. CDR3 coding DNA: TGTGCCAGCTCACCAGAAGGGGGGGTCACTGAAGCTTTCTTT.

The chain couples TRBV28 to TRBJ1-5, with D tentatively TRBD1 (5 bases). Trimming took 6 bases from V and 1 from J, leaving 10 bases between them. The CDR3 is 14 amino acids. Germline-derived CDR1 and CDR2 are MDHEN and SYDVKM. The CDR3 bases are TGTGCCAGCAGGACAGTACGAAGCAATCAGCCCCAGCATTTT. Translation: CASRTVRSNQPQHF.

The CDR3 protein is CASSQTAPRTNEKLFF. DNA of the CDR3: TGTGCCAGCTCACAGACAGCGCCCCGGACTAATGAAAAACTGTTTTTT. The V call is TRBV18, the J call TRBJ1-4; D is perhaps TRBD1 (5 bases). Germline V gene data show CDR1 as KGHSH and CDR2 as LQKENI. The V and J ends lost 4 bases and 2 bases respectively, with 14 bases between them. The CDR3 consists of 16 residues.

The chain's CDR3 is CASSTLRTGRKNTIYF. The CDR3 nucleotides are TGTGCCAGTAGTACGCTAAGGACAGGGAGGAAAAACACCATATATTTT. V usage is TRBV19 and J usage is TRBJ1-3, with TRBD1 matching over 8 bases. Looked up from germline, CDR1 is LNHDA and CDR2 is SQIVND (reference sequence). The CDR3 covers 16 residues. Germline trimming cut 4 bases from V and 6 bases from J; bases unmatched to any gene: 11.

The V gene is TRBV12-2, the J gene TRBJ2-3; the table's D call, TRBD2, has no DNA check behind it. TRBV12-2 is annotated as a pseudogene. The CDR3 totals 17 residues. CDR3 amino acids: CASRSTHGTSATDTQYF. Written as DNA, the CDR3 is TGTGCAAGTCGCAGTACCCACGGGACTAGCGCCACAGATACGCAGTATTTT.

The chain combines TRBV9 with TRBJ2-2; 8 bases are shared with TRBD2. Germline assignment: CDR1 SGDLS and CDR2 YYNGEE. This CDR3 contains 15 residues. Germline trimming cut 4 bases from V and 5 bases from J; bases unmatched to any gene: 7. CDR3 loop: CASSPGTSPTGELFF. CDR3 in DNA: TGTGCCAGCAGCCCCGGGACTAGTCCGACCGGGGAGCTGTTTTTT.

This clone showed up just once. Here the CDR3 reads CATTLAGGSGANVLTF. The CDR3 DNA reads TGTGCCACTACGCTAGCGGGGGGCTCTGGGGCCAACGTCCTGACTTTC. This sequence joins TRBV19 and TRBJ2-6; TRBD2 agrees at 11 bases. The germline V gene has CDR1 LNHDA and CDR2 SQIVND (reference sequence). Unmatched junction bases numbered 5, after V lost 10 bases and J lost 0 bases. The CDR3 has 16 amino acids.

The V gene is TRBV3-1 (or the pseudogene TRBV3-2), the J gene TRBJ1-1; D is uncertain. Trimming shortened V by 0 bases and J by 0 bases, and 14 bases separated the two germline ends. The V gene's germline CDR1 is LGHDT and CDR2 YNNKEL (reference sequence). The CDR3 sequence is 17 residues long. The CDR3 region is CASSQDTRTVMNTEAFF. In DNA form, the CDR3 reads TGTGCCAGCAGCCAAGATACGAGAACAGTTATGAACACTGAAGCTTTCTTT.

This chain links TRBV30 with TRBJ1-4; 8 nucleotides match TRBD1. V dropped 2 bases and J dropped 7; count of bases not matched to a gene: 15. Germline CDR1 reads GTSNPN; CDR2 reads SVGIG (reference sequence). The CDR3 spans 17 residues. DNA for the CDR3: TGTGCCTGGAGTAAATACCTTACCGAAACAGGGGGTGAAAAACTGTTTTTT. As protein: CAWSKYLTETGGEKLFF.

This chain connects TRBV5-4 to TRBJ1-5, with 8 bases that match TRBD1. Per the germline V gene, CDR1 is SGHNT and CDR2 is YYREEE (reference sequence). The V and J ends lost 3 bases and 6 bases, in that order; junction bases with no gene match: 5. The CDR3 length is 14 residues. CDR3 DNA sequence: TGTGCCAGCAGCTCGGACAGGGCCGTTCAGCCCCAGCATTTT. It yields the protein CASSSDRAVQPQHF.

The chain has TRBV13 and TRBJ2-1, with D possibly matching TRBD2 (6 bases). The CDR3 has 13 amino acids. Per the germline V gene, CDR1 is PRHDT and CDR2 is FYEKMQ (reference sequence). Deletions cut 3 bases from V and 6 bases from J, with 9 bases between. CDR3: CASSLGTPNEQFF. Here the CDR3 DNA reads TGTGCCAGCAGCTTGGGGACTCCCAATGAGCAGTTCTTC.

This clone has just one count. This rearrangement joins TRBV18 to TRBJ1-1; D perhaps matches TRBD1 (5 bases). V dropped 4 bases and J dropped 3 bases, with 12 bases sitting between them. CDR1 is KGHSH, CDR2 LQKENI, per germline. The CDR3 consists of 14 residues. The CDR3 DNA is TGTGCCAGCTCACGGATAGGACAAGACACTGAAGCTTTCTTT. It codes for CASSRIGQDTEAFF. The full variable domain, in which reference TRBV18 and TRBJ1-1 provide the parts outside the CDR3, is NAGVMQNPRHLVRRRGQEARLRCSPMKGHSHVYWYRQLPEEGLKFMVYLQKENIIDESGMPKERFSAEFPKEGPSILRIQQVVRGDSAAYFCASSRIGQDTEAFFGQGTRLTVV.

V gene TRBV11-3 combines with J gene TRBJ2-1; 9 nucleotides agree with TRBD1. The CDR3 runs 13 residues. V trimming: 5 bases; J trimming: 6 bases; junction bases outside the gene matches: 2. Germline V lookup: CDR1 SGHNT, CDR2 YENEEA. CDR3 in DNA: TGTGCCAGCAGCCGACAGGGGGGCAATGAGCAGTTCTTC. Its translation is CASSRQGGNEQFF.

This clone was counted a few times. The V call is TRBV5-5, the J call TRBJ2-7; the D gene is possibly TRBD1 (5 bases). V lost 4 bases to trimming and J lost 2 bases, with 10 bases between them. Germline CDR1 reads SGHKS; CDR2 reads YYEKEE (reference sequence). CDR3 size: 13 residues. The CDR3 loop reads CASSRSGTYEQYF. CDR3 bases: TGTGCCAGCAGCAGATCAGGGACCTACGAGCAGTACTTC.

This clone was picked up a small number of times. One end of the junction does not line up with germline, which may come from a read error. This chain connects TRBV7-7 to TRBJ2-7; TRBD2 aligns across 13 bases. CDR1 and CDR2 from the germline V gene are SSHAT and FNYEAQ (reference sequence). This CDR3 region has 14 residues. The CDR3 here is CASSWTSGSYEQYF. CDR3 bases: TGTGCTAGCAGCTGGACTAGCGGGAGTTACGAGCAGTACTTC.

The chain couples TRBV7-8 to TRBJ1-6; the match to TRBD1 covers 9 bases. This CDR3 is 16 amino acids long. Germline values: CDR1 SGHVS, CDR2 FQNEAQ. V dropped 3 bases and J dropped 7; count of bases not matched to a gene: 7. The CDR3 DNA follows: TGTGCCAGCAGCTTCAGTCGGGACAGGGTGAATTCACCCCTCCACTTT. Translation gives CASSFSRDRVNSPLHF.

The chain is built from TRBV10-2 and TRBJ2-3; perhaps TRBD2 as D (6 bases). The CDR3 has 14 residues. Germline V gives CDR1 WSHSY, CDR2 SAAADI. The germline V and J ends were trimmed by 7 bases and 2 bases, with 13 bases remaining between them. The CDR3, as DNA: TGCGCCAGCAATACGGGACTCCCCACAGATACGCAGTATTTT. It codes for CASNTGLPTDTQYF.

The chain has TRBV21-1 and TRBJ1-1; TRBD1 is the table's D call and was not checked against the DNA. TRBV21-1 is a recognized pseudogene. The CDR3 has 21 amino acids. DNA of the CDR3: TGTGCCAGCAGCCCGTTGCCATCCGAAAAAATTGGCCGGGACAAGAACACTGAAGCTTTCTTT. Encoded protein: CASSPLPSEKIGRDKNTEAFF.

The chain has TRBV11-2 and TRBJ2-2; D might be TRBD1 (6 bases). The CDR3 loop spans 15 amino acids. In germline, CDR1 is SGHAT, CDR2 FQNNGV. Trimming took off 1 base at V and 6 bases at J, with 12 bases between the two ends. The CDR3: CASSLGPGVAGELFF. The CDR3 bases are TGTGCCAGCAGCTTAGGACCAGGGGTCGCCGGGGAGCTGTTTTTT.

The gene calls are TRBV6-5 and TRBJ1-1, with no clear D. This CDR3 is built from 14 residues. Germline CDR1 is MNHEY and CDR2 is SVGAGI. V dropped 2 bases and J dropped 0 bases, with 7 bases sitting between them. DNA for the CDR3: TGTGCCAGCAGTTACGCGGCCTTGAACACTGAAGCTTTCTTT. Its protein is CASSYAALNTEAFF.

The CDR3 spells CAWRYGTASTDTQYF. DNA for the CDR3: TGTGCCTGGAGGTATGGGACAGCCAGCACAGATACGCAGTATTTT. The chain joins TRBV30 to TRBJ2-3; 7 bases agree with TRBD1. Germline V gene data show CDR1 as GTSNPN and CDR2 as SVGIG (reference sequence). With 3 bases clipped from V and 0 bases from J, the junction kept 6 bases outside the gene matches. The length of the CDR3 is 15 residues.

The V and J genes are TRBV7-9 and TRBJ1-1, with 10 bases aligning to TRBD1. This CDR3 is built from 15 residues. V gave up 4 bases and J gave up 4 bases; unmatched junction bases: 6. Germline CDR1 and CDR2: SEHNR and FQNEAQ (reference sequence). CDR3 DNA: TGTGCCAGCAGCTCGGACAGGGGGTTGGGCACTGAAGCTTTCTTT. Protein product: CASSSDRGLGTEAFF.